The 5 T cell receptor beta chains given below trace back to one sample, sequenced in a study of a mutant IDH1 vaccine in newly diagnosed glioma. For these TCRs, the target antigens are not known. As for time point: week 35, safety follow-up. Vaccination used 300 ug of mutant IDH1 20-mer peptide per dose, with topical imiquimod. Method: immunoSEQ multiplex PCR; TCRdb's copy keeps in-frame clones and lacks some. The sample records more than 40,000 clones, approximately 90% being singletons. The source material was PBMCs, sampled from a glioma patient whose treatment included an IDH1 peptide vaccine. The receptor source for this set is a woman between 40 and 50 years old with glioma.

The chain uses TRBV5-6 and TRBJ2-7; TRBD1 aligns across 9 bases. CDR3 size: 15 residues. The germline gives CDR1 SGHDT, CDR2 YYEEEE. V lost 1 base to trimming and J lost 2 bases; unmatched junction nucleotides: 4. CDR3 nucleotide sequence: TGTGCCAGCAGCTTGAGGGACAGGGATGCCTACGAGCAGTACTTC. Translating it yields CASSLRDRDAYEQYF.

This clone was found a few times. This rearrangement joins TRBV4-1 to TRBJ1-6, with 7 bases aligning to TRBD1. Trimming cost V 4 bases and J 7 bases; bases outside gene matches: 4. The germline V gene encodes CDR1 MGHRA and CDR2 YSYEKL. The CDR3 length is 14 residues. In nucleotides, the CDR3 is TGCGCCAGCAGCCCGACAGGGATGAATTCACCCCTCCACTTT. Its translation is CASSPTGMNSPLHF.

The CDR3 sequence: CASSLDAVGANVLTF. For the CDR3, the DNA is TGCGCCAGCAGCTTGGACGCGGTGGGGGCCAACGTCCTGACTTTC. The chain couples TRBV5-1 to TRBJ2-6, with D unresolved. This CDR3 has 15 residues. Germline V gene sequence: CDR1 SGHRS, CDR2 YFSETQ. Trimming removed 0 bases from V and 4 bases from J, with 8 bases in between.

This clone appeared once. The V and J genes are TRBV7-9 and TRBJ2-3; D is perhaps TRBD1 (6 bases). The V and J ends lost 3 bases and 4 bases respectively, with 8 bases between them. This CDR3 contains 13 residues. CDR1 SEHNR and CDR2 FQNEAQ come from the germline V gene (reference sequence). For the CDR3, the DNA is TGTGCCAGCAGCTTGCAGGGGTCAGATACGCAGTATTTT. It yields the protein CASSLQGSDTQYF.

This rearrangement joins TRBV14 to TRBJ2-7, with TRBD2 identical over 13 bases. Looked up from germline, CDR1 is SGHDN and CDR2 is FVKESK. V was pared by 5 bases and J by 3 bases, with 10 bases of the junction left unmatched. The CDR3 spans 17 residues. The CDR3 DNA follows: TGTGCCAGCAGCGGCGGGACTAGCGGGATTGGTGGCTACGAGCAGTACTTC. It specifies CASSGGTSGIGGYEQYF.